This T cell receptor (beta chain) was recorded in a study of blood T cell repertoires in COVID-19. Study details: Italy, Spain and the United States were the sources of the convalescent and acute COVID-19 samples.

This CDR3 contains 18 residues. V was pared by 1 base and J by 0 bases, with 13 bases between. The germline V gene encodes CDR1 MGHRA and CDR2 YSYEKL. The repertoire was sequenced with immunoSEQ multiplex PCR; TCRdb's copy has only in-frame clones and lacks some. The sample contains 100,000 to 150,000 clones, around 90% of which appear only once. This sequence joins TRBV4-1 and TRBJ1-6; D might be TRBD1 (6 bases). The sequenced sample was peripheral blood. The receptor comes from a woman aged 45-65 years with active or convalescent COVID-19. The CDR3 reads CASSQVGGGSSYNSPLHF. The CDR3 DNA sequence: TGCGCCAGCAGCCAAGTGGGTGGGGGCAGCTCCTATAATTCACCCCTCCACTTT.